The rows below give T cell receptor beta chains drawn from one sample of a study of blood T cell repertoires in COVID-19. TCRdb's copy holds only in-frame clones and misses some; the assay was immunoSEQ multiplex PCR. The sample has about 190,000 clones; roughly 80% are singletons. The source material was peripheral blood. These TCRs come from a man aged 50-60 years who had recovered from COVID-19. Each CDR3 is given with its conserved first and last residue. The order of the fields is V gene, clone size, J gene, D gene, CDR3 DNA, CDR3 protein. The D gene is left open where the match is weak. Not every row has a clone size; where given, it reads once, few, many or a size class.

>TRBV5-1|.|TRBJ1-2|.
TGCGCCAGCAGCTTGGTGGAGGGTTATAACTATGGCTACACCTTC
CASSLVEGYNYGYTF
>TRBV2|.|TRBJ2-5|TRBD1
TGTGCCAGCAGGTTACAGGGGCCAGAGACCCAGTACTTC
CASRLQGPETQYF
>TRBV7-2|few|TRBJ2-1|.
TGTGCCAGCAGCTTAGTTGGACTGGATTACAATGAGCAGTTCTTC
CASSLVGLDYNEQFF
>TRBV18|.|TRBJ2-7|TRBD2
TGTGCCAGCTCACCGAAGCTAGCGGGAGGAGATGAGCAGTACTTC
CASSPKLAGGDEQYF
>TRBV27|.|TRBJ1-5|.
TGTGCCAGCAGTTCCCTACTCCAGCCCCAGCATTTT
CASSSLLQPQHF
>TRBV7-2|.|TRBJ2-3|.
TGTGCCAGCAGCATACAGGGTAGGGGCATAGATACGCAGTATTTT
CASSIQGRGIDTQYF
>TRBV11-2|.|TRBJ2-3|TRBD2
TGTGCCAGCAGCATCCAGCCGGGAGGTACGCAGTATTTT
CASSIQPGGTQYF
>TRBV25-1|once|TRBJ2-7|.
TGTGCCAGCAGTGAATATGACAGCCTCTCATACTACGAGCAGTACTTC
CASSEYDSLSYYEQYF
>TRBV19|.|TRBJ2-1|.
TGTGCCAGTGCACAACAAGATCTCTCCTACAATGAGCAGTTCTTC
CASAQQDLSYNEQFF
>TRBV6-2/TRBV6-3|.|TRBJ1-1|.
TGTGCCAGCAGCTCTAACGGTGAAGCTTTCTTT
CASSSNGEAFF
>TRBV3-1/TRBV3-2|.|TRBJ2-5|TRBD2
TGTGCCAGCAGCCAAGGAATAGCGGGAGGCGAGACCCAGTACTTC
CASSQGIAGGETQYF
>TRBV4-2|.|TRBJ2-5|TRBD2
TGTGCCAGCAGCCCCGATTGGGGACTAGCGGGAGTCTGGGAGACCCAGTACTTC
CASSPDWGLAGVWETQYF
>TRBV7-6|.|TRBJ2-5|TRBD2
TGTGCCAGCAGCTTAGTCGCTAGCGGGAGGGCCGGGTTTAGGGAGACCCAGTACTTC
CASSLVASGRAGFRETQYF
>TRBV29-1|once|TRBJ1-6|TRBD1
TGCAGCGCCCAGACAGGGAATAATTCACCCCTCCACTTT
CSAQTGNNSPLHF
>TRBV25-1|.|TRBJ1-2|.
TGTGCCAGCAGTTTTCAGGGGCGGTCATACACCTTC
CASSFQGRSYTF
>TRBV13|.|TRBJ2-2|TRBD1
TGTGCCAGCAGCCTAGGGACAGGGGACACCGGGGAGCTGTTTTTT
CASSLGTGDTGELFF
>TRBV19|few|TRBJ1-2|TRBD1
TGTGCCAGTACTAGTTCACAGGGGGCAATTTATGGCTACACCTTC
CASTSSQGAIYGYTF
>TRBV23-1|.|TRBJ2-3|TRBD2
TGCGCCAGCAGTCAATCGTGGCAGGGGCTACGGACTAGCGGGAGGAGAGATACGCAGTATTTT
CASSQSWQGLRTSGRRDTQYF
>TRBV30|.|TRBJ1-1|TRBD1
TGTGCCTGGAACGACAGGGGATCTGAAGCTTTCTTT
CAWNDRGSEAFF
>TRBV29-1|.|TRBJ2-5|.
TGCAGCGTTGGAGAGCCGGGGGAAGAGACCCAGTACTTC
CSVGEPGEETQYF
>TRBV12-3/TRBV12-4|.|TRBJ2-3|.
TGTGCCAGCAGTTCAACAGATACGCAGTATTTT
CASSSTDTQYF
>TRBV6-4|.|TRBJ1-6|.
TGTGCCAGCAGTGACAGGGGGAATTCACCCCTCCACTTT
CASSDRGNSPLHF
>TRBV5-4|.|TRBJ2-7|TRBD1
TGTGCCAGCAGCAAACAAGGGACAGGGGACTACGAGCAGTACTTC
CASSKQGTGDYEQYF
>TRBV11-2|few|TRBJ2-1|.
TGTGCCAGCAGCCGCGGTTCCGAGCAGTTCTTC
CASSRGSEQFF
>TRBV30|.|TRBJ2-1|.
TGTGCCTGGATGGGGGGTGCAATAATCTCCTACAATGAGCAGTTCTTC
CAWMGGAIISYNEQFF
>TRBV6-2/TRBV6-3|few|TRBJ1-1|.
TGTGCCAGCAGTTATTTACAGAAGAACACTGAAGCTTTCTTT
CASSYLQKNTEAFF
>TRBV5-1|few|TRBJ2-3|.
TGCGCCAGCAGCTTGGCTTGGCAGGCAGATACGCAGTATTTT
CASSLAWQADTQYF
>TRBV18|.|TRBJ2-1|.
TGTGCCAGCTCACCACCCCCGGAGTACAATGAGCAGTTCTTC
CASSPPPEYNEQFF
>TRBV4-1|.|TRBJ2-1|TRBD2
TGCGCCAGCAGCCAAGATGAACTAGCGGGACCGTTCTTC
CASSQDELAGPFF
>TRBV5-1|.|TRBJ2-3|.
TGCGCCAGCAGCTTGTCGCAGGGGTCAGATACGCAGTATTTT
CASSLSQGSDTQYF
>TRBV24-1|.|TRBJ1-1|TRBD1
TGTGCCACCAGTGATCGCGGGACAGGGGACACTGAAGCTTTCTTT
CATSDRGTGDTEAFF
>TRBV30|.|TRBJ1-1|.
TGTGCCTGGAAGACCTCTCGGGCTGAAGCTTTCTTT
CAWKTSRAEAFF
>TRBV6-5|.|TRBJ2-7|.
TGTGCCAGCAGTTCTCCATTGCCGGGCGAGCAGTACTTC
CASSSPLPGEQYF
>TRBV7-2|.|TRBJ1-2|TRBD1
TGTGCCAGCAGCTCGTCACAGGGGGCGGGCTATGGCTACACCTTC
CASSSSQGAGYGYTF
>TRBV12-5|few|TRBJ1-1|.
TGTGCTACCGGCCGGGGGGACACTGAAGCTTTCTTT
CATGRGDTEAFF
>TRBV6-2/TRBV6-3|once|TRBJ2-7|TRBD2
TGTGCCAGCAGCGAGGGACTAGCGCGGCACGAGCAGTACTTC
CASSEGLARHEQYF
>TRBV9|.|TRBJ1-4|.
TGTGCCAGCAGCGCGCGGACTGCAACTAATGAAAAACTGTTTTTT
CASSARTATNEKLFF
>TRBV28|.|TRBJ1-6|TRBD1
TGTGCCAGCAGCACATCACATCCGGGACAGGGGAATAATTCACCCCTCCACTTT
CASSTSHPGQGNNSPLHF
>TRBV11-2|.|TRBJ2-3|.
TGTGCCAGCAGCTCTCAGGGGAACTGGGATTCAGATACGCAGTATTTT
CASSSQGNWDSDTQYF
>TRBV5-1|.|TRBJ2-1|.
TGCGCCAGCAATGAGGGAGAATACAATGAGCAGTTCTTC
CASNEGEYNEQFF
>TRBV27|.|TRBJ2-3|.
TGTGCCAGCAGTTTCCTTCTAGGCGCAGATACGCAGTATTTT
CASSFLLGADTQYF
>TRBV5-4|once|TRBJ1-5|.
TGTGCCAGCAGCTTTGGGTCCGTTATCCAGATACTAAGCAATCAGCCCCAGCATTTT
CASSFGSVIQILSNQPQHF
>TRBV4-2|.|TRBJ1-3|.
TGTGCCAGCAGCCAAGAAGACAGGTCCGGAAACACCATATATTTT
CASSQEDRSGNTIYF
>TRBV7-9|.|TRBJ2-1|.
TGTGCCAGCAGCCGCTCGAGCTCCTACAATGAGCAGTTCTTC
CASSRSSSYNEQFF
>TRBV3-1/TRBV3-2|.|TRBJ1-2|.
TGTGCCAGCAGCCAAATGGTTAGCTTAGACTATGGCTACACCTTC
CASSQMVSLDYGYTF
>TRBV9|.|TRBJ2-1|TRBD2
TGTGCCAGCAGCGTCAGAGCGGGAGTGGGGAATGAGCAGTTCTTC
CASSVRAGVGNEQFF
>TRBV30|.|TRBJ1-5|.
TGTGCCTGGCCGATTCACAGCAAGCAGCCCCAGCATTTT
CAWPIHSKQPQHF